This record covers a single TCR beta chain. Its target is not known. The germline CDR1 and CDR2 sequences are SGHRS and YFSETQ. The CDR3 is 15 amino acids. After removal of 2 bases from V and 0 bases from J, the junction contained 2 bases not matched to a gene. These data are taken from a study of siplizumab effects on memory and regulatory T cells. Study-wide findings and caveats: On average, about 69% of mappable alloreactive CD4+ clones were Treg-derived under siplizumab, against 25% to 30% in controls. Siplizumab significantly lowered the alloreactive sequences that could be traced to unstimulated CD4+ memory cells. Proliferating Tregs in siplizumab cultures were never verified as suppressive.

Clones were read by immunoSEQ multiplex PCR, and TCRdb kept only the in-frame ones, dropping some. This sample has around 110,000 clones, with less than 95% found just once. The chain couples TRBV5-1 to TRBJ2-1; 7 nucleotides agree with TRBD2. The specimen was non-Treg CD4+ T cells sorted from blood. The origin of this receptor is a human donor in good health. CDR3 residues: CASSFGGSSYNEQFF. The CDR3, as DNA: TGCGCCAGCAGCTTTGGCGGGAGCTCCTACAATGAGCAGTTCTTC.